This T cell receptor beta chain was captured by sequencing in a study of T cells in localized non-small cell lung cancer. Whole-study findings and limits: When the top 100 tumor clones were examined, a median approximately 59 of them also appeared in the adjacent lung, which was paired and uninvolved. Because only a single region of the tumor was sequenced, heterogeneity remains possible. Highest T cell clonality was seen in uninvolved adjacent lung, surpassing that measured in tumor. Elevated blood T cell density was associated with longer overall survival.

Data came from immunoSEQ multiplex PCR; TCRdb stores just in-frame clones and leaves some out. The sample contains more than 2,000 clones, roughly two fifths of which appear only once. This clone was counted only a few times. Its antigen is not identified. From germline, CDR1 is MGHRA and CDR2 YSYEKL. V trimming: 4 bases; J trimming: 2 bases; junction bases outside the gene matches: 8. The CDR3 is 16 amino acids. Sequencing was performed on lung tumor tissue, taken before any cancer treatment. The chain joins TRBV4-1 to TRBJ2-3; 8 bases match TRBD1. The origin of this receptor is a male donor at least 60 years old with stage I squamous cell lung carcinoma. The CDR3 DNA reads as TGCGCCAGCAGCCCGTTGGGACAGGCGATCACAGATACGCAGTATTTT. Translation gives CASSPLGQAITDTQYF.